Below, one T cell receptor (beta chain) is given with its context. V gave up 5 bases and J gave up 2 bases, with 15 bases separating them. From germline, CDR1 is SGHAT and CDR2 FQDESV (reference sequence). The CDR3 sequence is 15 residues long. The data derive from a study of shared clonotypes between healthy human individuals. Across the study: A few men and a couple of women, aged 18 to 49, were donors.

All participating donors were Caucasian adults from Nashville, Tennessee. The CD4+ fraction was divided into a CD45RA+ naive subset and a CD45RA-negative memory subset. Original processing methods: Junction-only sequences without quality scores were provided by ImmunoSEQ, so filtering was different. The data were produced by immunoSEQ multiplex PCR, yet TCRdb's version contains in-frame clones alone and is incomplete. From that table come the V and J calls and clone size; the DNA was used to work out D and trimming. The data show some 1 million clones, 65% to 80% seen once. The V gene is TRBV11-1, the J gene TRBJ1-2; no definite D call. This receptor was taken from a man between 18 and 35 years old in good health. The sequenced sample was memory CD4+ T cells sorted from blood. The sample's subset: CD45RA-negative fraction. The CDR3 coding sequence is TGTGCCAGCAGCCGCGGGGAGGTGACAAACTATGGCTACACCTTC. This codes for CASSRGEVTNYGYTF.